This TCR beta chain stems from a study of T cell clones after liver transplantation. Study as a whole: At least one year of complete immunosuppression withdrawal without enzymes over twice normal defined tolerance.

On this clone: Its target is unknown.

Study conclusions and caveats: Post-transplant time points were not standardized, so conclusions are preliminary.

Between the trimmed V and J ends, which lost 5 bases and 1 base, there was a span of 11 bases. This CDR3 contains 14 residues. Germline V gene lookup returns CDR1 SNHLY and CDR2 FYNNEI. Here immunoSEQ multiplex PCR was the method, and the copy in TCRdb shows in-frame clones only, minus some. Of over 100,000 clones listed, around 83% are singletons. The source material was CD4+ T cells from blood, sampled before liver transplant. The receptor comes from a human donor who received a liver transplant. This chain links TRBV2 with TRBJ2-5; tentatively, D is TRBD2 (5 bases). The CDR3 sequence: CASSPPGVQETQYF. In DNA, the CDR3 is TGTGCCAGCAGTCCTCCCGGGGTCCAAGAGACCCAGTACTTC.